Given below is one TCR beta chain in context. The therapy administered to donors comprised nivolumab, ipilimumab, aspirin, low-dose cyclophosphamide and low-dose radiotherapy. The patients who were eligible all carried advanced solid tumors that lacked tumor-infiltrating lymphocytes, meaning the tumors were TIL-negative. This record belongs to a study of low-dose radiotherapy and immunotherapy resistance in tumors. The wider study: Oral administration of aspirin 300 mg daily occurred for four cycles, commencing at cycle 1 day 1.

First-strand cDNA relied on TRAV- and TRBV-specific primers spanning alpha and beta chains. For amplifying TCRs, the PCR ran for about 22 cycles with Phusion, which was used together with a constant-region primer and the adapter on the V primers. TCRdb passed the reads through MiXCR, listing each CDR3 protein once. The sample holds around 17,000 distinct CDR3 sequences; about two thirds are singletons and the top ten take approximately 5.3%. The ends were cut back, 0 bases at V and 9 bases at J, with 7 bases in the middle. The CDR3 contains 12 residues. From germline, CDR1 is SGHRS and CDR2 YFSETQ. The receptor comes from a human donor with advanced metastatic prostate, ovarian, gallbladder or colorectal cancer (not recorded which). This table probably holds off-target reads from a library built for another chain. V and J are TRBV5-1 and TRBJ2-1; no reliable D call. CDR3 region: CASSLGAGEQFF. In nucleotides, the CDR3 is TGCGCCAGCAGCTTGGGAGCTGGTGAGCAGTTCTTC.